The rows below give T cell receptor beta chains drawn from one sample of a study of shared clonotypes between healthy human individuals. TCRdb keeps only in-frame clones here, not all; method: immunoSEQ multiplex PCR. Of nearly 1,000,000 clones in the sample, 76% are singletons; the top ten hold roughly 1.5%. The specimen was memory CD4+ T cells sorted from blood. Source of these receptors: a man aged 18 to 30 in good health. Both conserved end residues are part of each CDR3. D genes are given only for firm matches. Where a row states a size, it is once, few, many or the class of an expanded clone; other rows omit it.

clone size	V gene	D gene	J gene	CDR3 protein	CDR3 DNA
NA	TRBV7-3	NA	TRBJ1-5	CASSLTGDQPQHF	TGTGCCAGCAGCTTAACCGGGGATCAGCCCCAGCATTTT
NA	TRBV9	TRBD1	TRBJ2-5	CASSVRDRGKETQYF	TGTGCCAGCAGCGTCCGGGACAGGGGGAAAGAGACCCAGTACTTC
NA	TRBV10-2	TRBD2	TRBJ2-7	CASSGGTSGSSYEQYF	TGCGCCAGCAGCGGTGGGACTAGCGGGAGCTCCTACGAGCAGTACTTC
NA	TRBV28	TRBD1	TRBJ2-7	CASSGTGGYEQYF	TGTGCCAGCAGCGGGACAGGGGGATACGAGCAGTACTTC
NA	TRBV20-1	NA	TRBJ2-1	CSAQANNEQFF	TGCAGTGCGCAAGCTAACAATGAGCAGTTCTTC
NA	TRBV28	TRBD2	TRBJ2-7	CASSLPPGGRDEQYF	TGTGCCAGCAGTTTACCCCCGGGGGGGCGTGACGAGCAGTACTTC
NA	TRBV6-5	TRBD1	TRBJ1-1	CASSYSIPGGRAFF	TGTGCCAGCAGTTACTCGATACCAGGGGGCAGAGCTTTCTTT
NA	TRBV10-2	NA	TRBJ2-7	CASRPGTVQQQYF	TGCGCCAGCAGACCCGGGACTGTTCAGCAGCAGTACTTC
NA	TRBV5-4	NA	TRBJ2-5	CASSLGRRETQYF	TGTGCCAGCAGCTTGGGCAGGAGAGAGACCCAGTACTTC
NA	TRBV6-5	NA	TRBJ1-2	CASTSTESGYTF	TGTGCCAGCACTTCGACTGAGTCTGGCTACACCTTC
NA	TRBV7-2	TRBD2	TRBJ2-3	CASSSDEAGGNTQYF	TGTGCCAGCAGCTCCGATGAGGCGGGAGGGAATACGCAGTATTTT
NA	TRBV5-5	NA	TRBJ1-6	CASSLVQEAAFTLHF	TGTGCCAGCAGCTTGGTCCAGGAGGCGGCCTTCACCCTCCACTTT
NA	TRBV6-1	NA	TRBJ2-7	CASSEAFRSEQYF	TGTGCCAGCAGTGAAGCGTTCAGGAGCGAGCAGTACTTC
NA	TRBV6-6	TRBD2	TRBJ2-3	CASELAGGDTQYF	TGTGCCAGCGAGCTAGCGGGAGGAGATACGCAGTATTTT
NA	TRBV6-5	NA	TRBJ1-5	CASSPNQPQHF	TGTGCCAGCAGCCCGAATCAGCCCCAGCATTTT
NA	TRBV6-5	NA	TRBJ1-6	CASRAGSSYNSPLHF	TGTGCCAGCAGAGCAGGGAGCTCCTATAATTCACCCCTCCACTTT
NA	TRBV5-1	NA	TRBJ2-1	CASSSGVGNEQFF	TGCGCCAGCAGCTCGGGAGTCGGTAATGAGCAGTTCTTC
once	TRBV9	NA	TRBJ2-7	CASSVGGPAYEQYF	TGTGCCAGCAGCGTAGGGGGGCCCGCCTACGAGCAGTACTTC
many	TRBV4-1	NA	TRBJ1-3	CASSLTGNGGLVNTIYF	TGCGCCAGCAGCCTCACAGGAAACGGGGGGCTGGTAAACACCATATATTTT
NA	TRBV18	NA	TRBJ1-6	CASSRGGIISPLHF	TGTGCCAGCTCACGGGGAGGGATCATTTCACCCCTCCACTTT
NA	TRBV21-1	NA	TRBJ1-4	CASPQPGAGNEKLFF	TGTGCCAGCCCACAACCAGGGGCGGGTAATGAAAAACTGTTTTTT
NA	TRBV2	NA	TRBJ2-5	CASSARTLQETQYF	TGTGCCAGCAGTGCCCGGACATTACAAGAGACCCAGTACTTC
NA	TRBV5-4	NA	TRBJ2-2	CASSQNPDTNTGELFF	TGTGCCAGCAGCCAAAATCCGGATACGAACACCGGGGAGCTGTTTTTT
NA	TRBV30	TRBD2	TRBJ2-3	CAWSRTGGSGDTQYF	TGTGCCTGGAGTAGGACGGGGGGAAGTGGAGATACGCAGTATTTT
once	TRBV10-1	NA	TRBJ2-7	CASSESGSYEQYF	TGCGCCAGCAGTGAGTCGGGGTCCTACGAGCAGTACTTC
NA	TRBV30	NA	TRBJ1-4	CAWDSNEKLFF	TGTGCCTGGGATAGTAATGAAAAACTGTTTTTT
NA	TRBV5-1	NA	TRBJ2-5	CASSSVGGQQTQYF	TGCGCCAGCAGCTCCGTGGGGGGCCAGCAGACCCAGTACTTC
NA	TRBV5-6	TRBD1	TRBJ1-1	CASSLKGQDYTEAFF	TGTGCCAGCAGCTTAAAGGGACAGGATTACACTGAAGCTTTCTTT
NA	TRBV5-4	NA	TRBJ2-1	CASSLGLKEGYNEQFF	TGTGCCAGCAGCTTGGGCTTGAAGGAGGGTTACAATGAGCAGTTCTTC
NA	TRBV5-4	NA	TRBJ1-1	CASSLGQNPEAFF	TGTGCCAGCAGCTTGGGGCAGAACCCTGAAGCTTTCTTT
NA	TRBV30	NA	TRBJ1-6	CAWRSLNNSPLHF	TGTGCCTGGAGAAGTCTCAATAATTCACCCCTCCACTTT
NA	TRBV11-3	NA	TRBJ2-3	CASSFGHGKNTQYF	TGTGCCAGCAGCTTTGGGCACGGAAAAAATACGCAGTATTTT
NA	TRBV6-5	TRBD1	TRBJ1-2	CASSGTGGGYTF	TGTGCCAGCAGTGGGACAGGGGGTGGCTACACCTTC
NA	TRBV5-1	NA	TRBJ2-7	CASRLDPGGYYEQYF	TGCGCCAGCAGGTTAGACCCGGGTGGGTACTACGAGCAGTACTTC
NA	TRBV6-1	NA	TRBJ2-7	CASKFGGSYEQYF	TGTGCCAGCAAATTCGGCGGCTCCTACGAGCAGTACTTC
NA	TRBV18	NA	TRBJ1-5	CASSPNPTGLNQPQHF	TGTGCCAGCTCACCGAACCCCACAGGCCTCAACCAGCCCCAGCATTTT
NA	TRBV9	NA	TRBJ1-4	CASSPGGYNEKLFF	TGTGCCAGCAGCCCAGGAGGGTATAATGAAAAACTGTTTTTT
NA	TRBV6-1	NA	TRBJ2-7	CASSGRDHYYEQYF	TGTGCCAGCAGTGGCAGGGACCACTACTACGAGCAGTACTTC
once	TRBV7-2	NA	TRBJ1-5	CASSSGVRPGVNSNQPQHF	TGTGCCAGCAGCTCCGGAGTTCGTCCAGGGGTAAATAGCAATCAGCCCCAGCATTTT
NA	TRBV28	NA	TRBJ2-3	CASSTVAPDTQYF	TGTGCCAGCAGTACGGTAGCCCCAGATACGCAGTATTTT
NA	TRBV2	NA	TRBJ1-1	CASSEIVEAFF	TGTGCCAGCAGTGAAATAGTCGAAGCTTTCTTT
NA	TRBV10-3	TRBD2	TRBJ2-3	CAVEASGNTDTQYF	TGTGCCGTCGAGGCTAGCGGGAACACAGATACGCAGTATTTT
NA	TRBV6-1	NA	TRBJ2-1	CASSGSLDTGSYNEQFF	TGTGCCAGCAGTGGGTCCCTAGACACCGGCTCCTACAATGAGCAGTTCTTC
NA	TRBV7-2	NA	TRBJ1-1	CASSLLGVGNTEAFF	TGTGCCAGCAGCTTACTTGGGGTAGGGAACACTGAAGCTTTCTTT
NA	TRBV30	TRBD1	TRBJ2-7	CACGQDRGEQYF	TGTGCCTGTGGACAGGACCGAGGCGAGCAGTACTTC
NA	TRBV6-5	NA	TRBJ1-1	CASSLPGALGTEAFF	TGTGCCAGCAGCCTTCCGGGGGCGCTTGGCACTGAAGCTTTCTTT
NA	TRBV5-1	NA	TRBJ2-5	CASSPQGAFQETQYF	TGCGCCAGCAGCCCCCAAGGGGCATTCCAAGAGACCCAGTACTTC
NA	TRBV28	NA	TRBJ2-5	CASRPQGRETQYF	TGTGCCAGCAGGCCCCAGGGTAGGGAGACCCAGTACTTC
NA	TRBV12-5	NA	TRBJ2-4	CASALDLNIQYF	TGTGCTAGTGCCCTAGACTTAAACATTCAGTACTTC
NA	TRBV6-6	NA	TRBJ2-7	CASIDGLFYRTYEQYF	TGTGCCAGCATAGACGGCCTTTTTTACAGGACCTACGAGCAGTACTTC
NA	TRBV7-9	NA	TRBJ2-1	CASSLVGDEQFF	TGTGCCAGCAGCTTAGTAGGTGATGAGCAGTTCTTC
few	TRBV28	NA	TRBJ1-2	CASSPSWGREYGYTF	TGTGCCAGCAGTCCCTCCTGGGGCAGGGAATATGGCTACACCTTC
NA	TRBV7-3	NA	TRBJ2-5	CASSLGLMETQYF	TGTGCCAGCAGCCTAGGGTTGATGGAGACCCAGTACTTC
NA	TRBV2	NA	TRBJ2-7	CASSELAGARYEQYF	TGTGCCAGCAGTGAACTGGCAGGGGCGAGGTACGAGCAGTACTTC
few	TRBV19	TRBD2	TRBJ2-1	CASSIRASGSLTYNEQFF	TGTGCCAGTAGTATACGGGCTAGCGGGAGCCTCACCTACAATGAGCAGTTCTTC
NA	TRBV5-4	NA	TRBJ1-6	CASSLWGSPLHF	TGTGCCAGCAGCTTATGGGGGTCACCCCTCCACTTT
NA	TRBV6-1	TRBD1	TRBJ1-5	CASGQGARDNQPQHF	TGTGCCAGCGGACAGGGGGCACGCGACAATCAGCCCCAGCATTTT
NA	TRBV7-2	NA	TRBJ1-5	CASEGNSNQPQHF	TGTGCCAGCGAGGGGAATAGCAATCAGCCCCAGCATTTT
NA	TRBV18	TRBD2	TRBJ2-3	CASSPLLAGVGDTQYF	TGTGCCAGCTCACCACTTCTAGCGGGAGTCGGAGATACGCAGTATTTT
once	TRBV19	NA	TRBJ2-2	CASSMQGSNTGELFF	TGTGCCAGTAGTATGCAGGGTTCGAACACCGGGGAGCTGTTTTTT